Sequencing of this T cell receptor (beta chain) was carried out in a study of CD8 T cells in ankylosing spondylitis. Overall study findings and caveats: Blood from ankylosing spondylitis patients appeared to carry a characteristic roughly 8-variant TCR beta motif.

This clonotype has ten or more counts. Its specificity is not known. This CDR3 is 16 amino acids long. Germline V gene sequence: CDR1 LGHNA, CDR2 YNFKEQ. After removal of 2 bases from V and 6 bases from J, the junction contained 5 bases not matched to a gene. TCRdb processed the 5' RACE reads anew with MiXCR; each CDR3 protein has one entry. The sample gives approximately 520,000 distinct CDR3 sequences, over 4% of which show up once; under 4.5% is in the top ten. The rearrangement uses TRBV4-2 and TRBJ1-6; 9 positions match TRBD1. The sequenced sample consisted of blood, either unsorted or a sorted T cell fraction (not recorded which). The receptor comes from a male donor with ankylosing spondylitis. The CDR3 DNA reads TGTGCCAGCAGCCAACTGACAGGGGGTCGTAATTCACCCCTCCACTTT. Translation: CASSQLTGGRNSPLHF.